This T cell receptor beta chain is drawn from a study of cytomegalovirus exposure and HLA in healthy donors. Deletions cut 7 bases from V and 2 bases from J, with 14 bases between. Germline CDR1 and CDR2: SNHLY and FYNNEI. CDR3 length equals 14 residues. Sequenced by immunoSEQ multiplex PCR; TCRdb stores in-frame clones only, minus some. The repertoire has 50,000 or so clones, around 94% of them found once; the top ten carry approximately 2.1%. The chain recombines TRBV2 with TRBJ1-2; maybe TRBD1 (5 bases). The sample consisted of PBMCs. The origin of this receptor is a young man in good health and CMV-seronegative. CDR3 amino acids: CASTLGRDNYGYTF. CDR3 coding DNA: TGTGCCAGCACCTTGGGGAGGGACAACTATGGCTACACCTTC.